The clone carrying this T cell receptor (beta chain) was counted ten times or more. Its antigen is as yet unknown. The CDR3 extends over 15 amino acids. Per the germline V gene, CDR1 is LNHDA and CDR2 is SQIVND (reference sequence). V lost 1 base and J lost 3, with 10 bases in between. These data belong to a study of T cells in Graves' hyperthyroidism and ophthalmopathy. RNA transcripts yielded amplified TCR beta CDR3 regions. The study used the HTBI primer set for a first-round RT-PCR of the TCR CDR3. TCRdb ran MiXCR on the multiplex PCR reads and lists one entry per CDR3 protein. Among about 100,000 distinct CDR3 sequences listed, about 16% were seen once. Disease duration under 2 months; hyperthyroidism patients were aged 18 to 65. General study points: Among clonotypes expanded in thyroid above 0.001, most were also found in blood. Separating ophthalmopathy from stable hyperthyroidism was achieved by a 13 V-J model.

This clonotype originated in a woman aged 45-65 years with Graves' hyperthyroidism. This chain links TRBV19 with TRBJ2-1; D gene ambiguous. Sequenced: blood. CDR3 sequence: CASSIGSWDYNEQFF. For the CDR3, the DNA is TGTGCCAGTAGTATAGGAAGCTGGGACTACAATGAGCAGTTCTTC.